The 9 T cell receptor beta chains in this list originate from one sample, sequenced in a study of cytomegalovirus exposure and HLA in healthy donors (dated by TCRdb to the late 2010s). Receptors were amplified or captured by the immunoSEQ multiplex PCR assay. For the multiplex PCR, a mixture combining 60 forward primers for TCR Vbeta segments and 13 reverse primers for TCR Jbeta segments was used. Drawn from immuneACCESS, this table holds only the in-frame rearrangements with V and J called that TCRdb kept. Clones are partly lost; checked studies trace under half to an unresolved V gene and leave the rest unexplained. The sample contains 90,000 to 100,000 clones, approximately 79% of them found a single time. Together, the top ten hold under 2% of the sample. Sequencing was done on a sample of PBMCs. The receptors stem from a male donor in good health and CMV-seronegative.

CDR3 DNA: TGTGCCAGCTCACCATCACAGGGCGTCGGCAATCAGCCCCAGCATTTT. Its translation: CASSPSQGVGNQPQHF. This chain connects TRBV18 to TRBJ1-5; D perhaps matches TRBD1 (6 bases). The germline CDR1 and CDR2 sequences are KGHSH and LQKENI. Trimming took off 2 bases at V and 2 bases at J, with 13 bases between the two ends. This CDR3 is 16 amino acids long.

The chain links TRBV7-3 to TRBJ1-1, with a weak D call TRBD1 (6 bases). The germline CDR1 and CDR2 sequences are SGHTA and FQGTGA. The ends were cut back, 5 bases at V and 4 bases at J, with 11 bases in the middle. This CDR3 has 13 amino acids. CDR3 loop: CASSTRGGTEAFF. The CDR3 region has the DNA TGTGCCAGCAGCACCAGGGGTGGCACTGAAGCTTTCTTT.

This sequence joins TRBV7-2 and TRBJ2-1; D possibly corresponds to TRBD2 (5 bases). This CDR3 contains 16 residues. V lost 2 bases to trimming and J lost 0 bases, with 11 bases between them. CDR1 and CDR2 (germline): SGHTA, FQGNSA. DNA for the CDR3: TGTGCCAGCAGCTTACGGGAAGCCAGCTCCTACAATGAGCAGTTCTTC. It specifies CASSLREASSYNEQFF. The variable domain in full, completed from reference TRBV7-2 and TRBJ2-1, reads GAGVSQSPSNKVTEKGKDVELRCDPISGHTALYWYRQSLGQGLEFLIYFQGNSAPDKSGLPSDRFSAERTGGSVSTLTIQRTQQEDSAVYLCASSLREASSYNEQFFGPGTRLTVL.

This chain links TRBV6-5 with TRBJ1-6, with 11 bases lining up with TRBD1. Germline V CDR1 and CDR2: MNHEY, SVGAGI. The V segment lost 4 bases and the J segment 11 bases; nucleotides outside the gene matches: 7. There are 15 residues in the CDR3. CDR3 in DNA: TGTGCCAGCAGTTTAGGACAGGGGGCGCGTCCACCCCTCCACTTT. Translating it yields CASSLGQGARPPLHF.

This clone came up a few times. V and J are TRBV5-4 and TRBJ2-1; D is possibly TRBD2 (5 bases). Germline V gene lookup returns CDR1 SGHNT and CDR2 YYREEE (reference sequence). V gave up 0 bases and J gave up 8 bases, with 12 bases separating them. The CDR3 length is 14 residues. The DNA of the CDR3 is TGTGCCAGCAGCTTGGATCCAGGTAGCGATGAGCAGTTCTTC. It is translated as CASSLDPGSDEQFF.

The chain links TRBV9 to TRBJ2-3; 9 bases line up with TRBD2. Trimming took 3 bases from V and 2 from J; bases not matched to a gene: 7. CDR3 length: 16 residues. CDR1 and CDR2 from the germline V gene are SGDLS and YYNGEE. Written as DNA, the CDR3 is TGTGCCAGCAGCGGAAGACTAGCGGAAGTCACAGATACGCAGTATTTT. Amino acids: CASSGRLAEVTDTQYF.

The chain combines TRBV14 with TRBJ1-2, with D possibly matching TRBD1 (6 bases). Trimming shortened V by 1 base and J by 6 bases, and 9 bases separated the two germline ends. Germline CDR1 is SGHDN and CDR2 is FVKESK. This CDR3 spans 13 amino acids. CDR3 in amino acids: CASSQVWGHGYTF. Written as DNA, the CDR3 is TGTGCCAGCAGCCAAGTGTGGGGGCATGGCTACACCTTC.

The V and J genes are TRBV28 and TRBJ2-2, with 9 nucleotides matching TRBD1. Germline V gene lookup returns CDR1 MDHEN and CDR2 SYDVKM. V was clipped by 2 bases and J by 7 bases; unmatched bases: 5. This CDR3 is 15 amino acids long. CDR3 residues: CASSLDRGSVGELFF. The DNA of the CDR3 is TGTGCCAGCAGTTTAGACAGGGGGAGCGTCGGGGAGCTGTTTTTT.

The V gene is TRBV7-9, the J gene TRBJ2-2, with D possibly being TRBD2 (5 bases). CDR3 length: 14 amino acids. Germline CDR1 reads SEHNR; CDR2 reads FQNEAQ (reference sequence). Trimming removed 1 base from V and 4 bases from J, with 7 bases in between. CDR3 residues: CASSLGGLTGELFF. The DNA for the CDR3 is TGTGCCAGCAGCTTAGGCGGACTCACCGGGGAGCTGTTTTTT.